This record concerns one TCR beta chain sequence. The antigen it recognizes is unknown. No base qualities exist here, and no much larger clone lies one base off it. V and J lose 4 bases and 4 bases, and a span of 17 bases separates them. From the cysteine through the phenylalanine, the CDR3 covers 16 amino acids. CDR3 DNA is the only sequence kept; it has 48 bases, read in frame from the first base. CDR1 and CDR2 are drawn from the germline V gene: LGHNA, YNFKEQ. Separate from the roughly 650-subject first cohort, the validation cohort of 120 subjects was the group to which the donors belonged. These data come from a study of cytomegalovirus exposure and HLA in healthy donors (dated by TCRdb to 2016 to 2017). About the study as a whole: According to a later analysis, the 120 or so validation repertoires were produced on the same platform as the roughly 700 repertoires of the first cohort. A separate validation cohort of roughly 130 different subjects was used in addition to the approximately 700-subject first cohort. The study aimed to test whether cataloging public T cell receptors could reveal signatures of past pathogen exposure. High-throughput TCR immunosequencing, statistical association of individual TCRs with disease status, and machine learning were combined to predict cytomegalovirus infection status.

Libraries were prepared through the immunoSEQ multiplex PCR assay. Turning to the authors' computational methods: A statistical classification framework was built for diagnosing cytomegalovirus status from the catalog of TCR beta chain sequences. TCRdb obtained this table from immuneACCESS and retained in-frame rearrangements with V and J assigned. These tables miss some clones; where compared with another copy, unresolved V genes account for less than half of the shortfall, and the remainder is unexplained. For V, J and clone size, that table is used; D and trimming come from the DNA. The sample table shows some 98,000 clones, and roughly 84% are seen once. Around 6% of the sample comes from the top ten. The study at large found these results: A later analysis had no HLA typing for the validation cohort, so co-occurrence there was scored across all 130 or so repertoires. In vitro tests confirmed that three of the cytomegalovirus-associated TCR beta chains recognize cytomegalovirus antigens. The classifier was reported to diagnose cytomegalovirus status with high specificity and sensitivity in both the original cohort and the validation cohort. Most TCR sequences were seen in very few donors, while some public TCRs were found in many individuals. The study listed 150 to 200 TCR beta chains as associated with cytomegalovirus. Of the cluster scores, roughly 95% were above 0 in a later analysis, which found that TCRs clustered in the first cohort also tended to co-occur in the approximately 120 validation repertoires. According to the authors, the approach could potentially be generalized to other disease states and immunological phenotypes.

Sequencing input: PBMCs. This TCR came from a man between 18 and 35 years old in good health and CMV-seropositive. This sequence uses TRBV4-2 and TRBJ2-1; possibly the D gene is TRBD2, per 6 matching bases. For the CDR3, the sequence is CASSLRWEESYNEQFF. The nucleotides read TGTGCCAGCAGCCTCCGTTGGGAGGAGAGTTACAATGAGCAGTTCTTC.